This T cell receptor (beta chain) was sequenced for a study of cytomegalovirus exposure and HLA in healthy donors. Study-level background: Clustering assigned around 77% of the approximately 400 genotyped donors to the Caucasian-associated ancestry cluster.

PCR used 60 Vbeta primers and 13 Jbeta primers. Sequencing was performed with immunoSEQ multiplex PCR; in TCRdb, only in-frame clones are kept and a portion is missing. Of 95,000 or so clones in the sample, about 76% are singletons; the top ten hold around 4.2%. Broader study findings: Associated with HLA alleles at 0.05 false discovery rate in a later analysis were 17,000 or so TCR beta sequences.

In regard to this clone: The antigen is undetermined.

With 0 bases removed from V and 5 bases from J, the gap between germline ends came to 13 bases. This CDR3 is built from 15 residues. Germline CDR1 reads SGDLS; CDR2 reads YYNGEE. This clonotype was sampled from a woman between 65 and 79 years old in good health and CMV-seropositive. The chain combines TRBV9 with TRBJ2-3, with TRBD1 as a possible D gene (6 bases). Sequenced: PBMCs. This CDR3 reads CASSVGYRERDTQYF. In nucleotides, the CDR3 is TGTGCCAGCAGCGTAGGTTACAGGGAAAGAGATACGCAGTATTTT.